The 13 T cell receptor beta chains in this list originate from one sample, sequenced in a study of T cell responses to AZD1222 COVID-19 vaccine. Here immunoSEQ multiplex PCR was the method, and the copy in TCRdb shows in-frame clones only, minus some. The sample lists 75,000 to 95,000 clones, approximately 91% occurring once. Sequencing was performed on peripheral blood, taken on day 0 of AZD1222 vaccination. These receptors all come from an adult in good health.

This clone was seen a single time. The rearrangement uses TRBV29-1 and TRBJ2-7; the match to TRBD2 covers 10 bases. The CDR3 length is 14 residues. V dropped 6 bases and J dropped 2; count of bases not matched to a gene: 7. The germline V gene encodes CDR1 SQVTM and CDR2 ANQGSEA. CDR3 coding DNA: TGCAGCGTCGCCACTAGCGGGACCACCTACGAGCAGTACTTC. It encodes CSVATSGTTYEQYF.

In this sample, this clone turned up a few times. The J gene is TRBJ1-5, the V gene TRBV7-8; unclear D gene. CDR1 and CDR2 (germline): SGHVS, FQNEAQ. This CDR3 is built from 17 residues. V lost 1 base and J 4 bases, leaving 17 bases between the germline ends. The CDR3 DNA reads as TGTGCCAGCAGCTTAGGCGGAGGATTAGGGTGGAATCAGCCCCAGCATTTT. It yields the protein CASSLGGGLGWNQPQHF. The variable domain in full, completed from reference TRBV7-8 and TRBJ1-5, reads GAGVSQSPRYKVAKRGQDVALRCDPISGHVSLFWYQQALGQGPEFLTYFQNEAQLDKSGLPSDRFFAERPEGSVSTLKIQRTQQEDSAVYLCASSLGGGLGWNQPQHFGDGTRLSIL.

About this clone itself: At one of its ends the junction is not consistent with the germline gene, which may arise from a read error. The chain has TRBV28 and TRBJ2-3; TRBD1 aligns across 7 bases. The germline V gene encodes CDR1 MDHEN and CDR2 SYDVKM. The CDR3 totals 13 residues. The DNA of the CDR3 is TGTGCCAGCTTAAATAGGGGGCTAGATGCGCAGTATTTT. It encodes CASLNRGLDAQYF.

V usage is TRBV24-1 and J usage is TRBJ2-7; 7 bases map to TRBD2. Germline CDR1 KGHDR, CDR2 SFDVKD. The CDR3 is made up of 13 amino acids. The V segment lost 12 bases and the J segment 6 bases; nucleotides outside the gene matches: 13. The CDR3 region has the DNA TGTGCCTCGCAAAGACTAGCTGGGGTCGAGCAGTACTTC. This gives the protein CASQRLAGVEQYF.

The CDR3 region is CASSFSGGNNYGYTF. The DNA for the CDR3 is TGTGCCAGCAGTTTCTCAGGGGGAAATAACTATGGCTACACCTTC. The chain links TRBV27 to TRBJ1-2, with 7 nucleotides matching TRBD1. The V and J ends lost 3 bases and 1 base, in that order; junction bases with no gene match: 5. In germline, CDR1 is MNHEY, CDR2 SMNVEV (reference sequence). The CDR3 covers 15 residues.

The chain couples TRBV5-1 to TRBJ2-2; D not resolved. Between the trimmed V and J ends, which lost 0 bases and 4 bases, there was a span of 10 bases. CDR3 size: 15 residues. In germline, CDR1 is SGHRS, CDR2 YFSETQ. The CDR3 coding sequence is TGCGCCAGCAGCTTGGCACTAACCACCACCGGGGAGCTGTTTTTT. The encoded protein is CASSLALTTTGELFF.

This chain uses TRBV19 with TRBJ1-3; D ambiguous. The CDR3 has 16 residues. Germline V gives CDR1 LNHDA, CDR2 SQIVND (reference sequence). V lost 4 bases and J lost 0, with 13 bases in between. The CDR3 DNA is TGTGCCAGTAGTACCCTATTCACGAGCTCTGGAAACACCATATATTTT. It codes for CASSTLFTSSGNTIYF.

The gene calls are TRBV9 and TRBJ2-7; 12 bases are a match to TRBD2. This CDR3 is 15 amino acids long. The germline gives CDR1 SGDLS, CDR2 YYNGEE. Unmatched junction bases numbered 11, after V lost 7 bases and J lost 6 bases. CDR3: CASGPGLAGLGEQYF. For the CDR3, the DNA is TGTGCCAGCGGACCCGGACTAGCGGGATTGGGCGAGCAGTACTTC.

The rearrangement joins TRBV6-5 to TRBJ1-2, with D unclear. Trimming left V 0 bases short and J 5 bases short, with 7 bases between. This CDR3 region has 13 residues. The germline gives CDR1 MNHEY, CDR2 SVGAGI. This chain's CDR3 is CASSYSPGYGYTF. The CDR3 DNA sequence: TGTGCCAGCAGTTACTCACCTGGATATGGCTACACCTTC.

The chain recombines TRBV5-5 with TRBJ1-5; D gene ambiguous. Germline values: CDR1 SGHKS, CDR2 YYEKEE (reference sequence). The CDR3 is made up of 15 amino acids. Trimming removed 2 bases at V and 7 bases at J, with 16 bases between. The CDR3 coding sequence is TGTGCCAGCAGCTTAACGGGTGGGAAGGAACAGCCCCAGCATTTT. Its protein product is CASSLTGGKEQPQHF.

This chain connects TRBV3-1 (or the pseudogene TRBV3-2) to TRBJ1-4, with 7 bases fitting TRBD1. V trimming: 1 base; J trimming: 3 bases; junction bases outside the gene matches: 8. This CDR3 region has 17 residues. Germline loops: CDR1 LGHDT, CDR2 YNNKEL (reference sequence). The CDR3 region is CASSQGVQGLANEKLFF. The CDR3 DNA reads TGTGCCAGCAGCCAAGGGGTACAGGGGTTGGCTAATGAAAAACTGTTTTTT.

The chain couples TRBV28 to TRBJ1-5; D uncertain. CDR1 MDHEN and CDR2 SYDVKM come from the germline V gene. There are 11 residues in the CDR3. Trimming removed 5 bases at V and 3 bases at J, with 2 bases between. In nucleotides, the CDR3 is TGTGCCAGCAGTCACAATCAGCCCCAGCATTTT. Protein: CASSHNQPQHF.

The CDR3 region is CASSLFSGVGNQPQHF. The DNA of the CDR3 is TGTGCCAGCTCACTATTCTCAGGTGTCGGCAATCAGCCCCAGCATTTT. The chain carries TRBV18 and TRBJ1-5; no reliable D call. V lost 4 bases to trimming and J lost 2 bases, with 15 bases between them. The CDR3 is made up of 16 amino acids. The germline V gene has CDR1 KGHSH and CDR2 LQKENI.